This T cell receptor (beta chain) was documented in a study of T cells after yellow fever vaccination. In the study overall: Preparation used SMART-Seq v4 Ultra Low Input for the low-cell-number fractions.

Trimming took 3 bases from V and 5 from J, leaving 13 bases between them. CDR3 size: 14 residues. From germline, CDR1 is MGHDK and CDR2 SYGVNS. In TCRdb, the 5' RACE reads were re-called with MiXCR into one record per CDR3 protein. The sample yields roughly 74,000 distinct CDR3 sequences, roughly 6.9% seen once. In regard to this clonotype: The antigen is unknown.

Study-wide findings and caveats: The secondary T-cell response peaked on day 5, not day 15, but was weaker. Clones from primary vaccination mostly reappeared after the booster (around 96% CD4, around 90% CD8).

The sequenced sample was CD8+ T cells sorted from PBMCs, obtained 5 to 6 days after the first yellow fever vaccination. This receptor was taken from a man aged 18 to 30 who received the YFV17D yellow fever vaccine. This sequence joins TRBV25-1 and TRBJ1-2; no reliable D call. The CDR3 nucleotides read TGTGCCAGCAGTGAGACTCACGCGTCGTATGGCTACACCTTC. It specifies CASSETHASYGYTF.